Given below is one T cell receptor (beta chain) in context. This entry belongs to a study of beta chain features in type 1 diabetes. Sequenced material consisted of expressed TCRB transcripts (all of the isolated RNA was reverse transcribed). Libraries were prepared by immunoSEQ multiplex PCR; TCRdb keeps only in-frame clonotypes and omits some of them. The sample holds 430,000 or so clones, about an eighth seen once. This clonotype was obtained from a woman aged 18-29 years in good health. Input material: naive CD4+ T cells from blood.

CDR3: CASSSSGTGYEQYF. The CDR3 nucleotides read TGTGCCAGCAGCAGTAGCGGGACGGGGTACGAGCAGTACTTC. V and J are TRBV7-6 and TRBJ2-7; TRBD2 aligns across 8 bases. The CDR3 length is 14 residues. Trimming cost V 5 bases and J 4 bases; bases outside gene matches: 7. Germline V gene lookup returns CDR1 SGHVS and CDR2 FNYEAQ.